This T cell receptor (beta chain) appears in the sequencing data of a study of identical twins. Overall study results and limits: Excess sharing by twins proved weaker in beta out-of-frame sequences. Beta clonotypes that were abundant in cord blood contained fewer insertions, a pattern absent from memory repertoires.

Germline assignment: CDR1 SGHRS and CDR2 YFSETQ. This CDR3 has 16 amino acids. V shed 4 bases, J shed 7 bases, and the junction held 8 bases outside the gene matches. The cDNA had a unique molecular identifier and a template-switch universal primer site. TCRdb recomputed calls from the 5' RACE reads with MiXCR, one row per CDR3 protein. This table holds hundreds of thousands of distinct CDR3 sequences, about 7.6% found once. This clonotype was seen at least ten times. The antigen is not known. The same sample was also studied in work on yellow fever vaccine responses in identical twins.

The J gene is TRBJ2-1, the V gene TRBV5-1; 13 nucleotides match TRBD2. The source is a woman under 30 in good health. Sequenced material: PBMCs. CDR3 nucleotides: TGCGCCAGCAGCCCGGGACTAGCGGGATTTGGGAATGAGCAGTTCTTC. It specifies CASSPGLAGFGNEQFF.